The next 2 T cell receptor beta chains were all read from a single sample in a study of CD8 T cells in ankylosing spondylitis. TCRdb re-analysed the 5' RACE reads in MiXCR, keeping a single row per CDR3 protein. Among about 140,000 distinct CDR3 sequences listed, under 35% were seen once. Sequenced input: synovial fluid, either unsorted or a sorted T cell fraction (not recorded which). The receptors shown here come from a male donor with ankylosing spondylitis.

This clonotype was counted a few times. The V and J genes are TRBV12-5 and TRBJ2-7; the match to TRBD1 covers 9 bases. Germline CDR1 is LGHNT and CDR2 is FRNRAP. CDR3 size: 14 residues. V was clipped by 7 bases and J by 2 bases; unmatched bases: 6. The CDR3 is CASAADRGAYEQYF. As DNA, the CDR3 is TGTGCTAGTGCCGCCGACAGGGGGGCCTACGAGCAGTACTTC.

V gene TRBV5-4 combines with J gene TRBJ1-1; 11 bases line up with TRBD1. In germline, CDR1 is SGHNT, CDR2 YYREEE (reference sequence). The CDR3 length is 16 residues. V lost 4 bases, J lost 6 bases, and 11 bases stayed unmatched. The CDR3 protein is CASSLQIPGQGAEAFF. CDR3 coding DNA: TGTGCCAGCAGCCTCCAAATTCCGGGACAGGGGGCTGAAGCTTTCTTT. The entire variable domain, with the rest obtained from reference TRBV5-4 and TRBJ1-1, is as follows: ETGVTQSPTHLIKTRGQQVTLRCSSQSGHNTVSWYQQALGQGPQFIFQYYREEENGRGNFPPRFSGLQFPNYSSELNVNALELDDSALYLCASSLQIPGQGAEAFFGQGTRLTVV.